A selection of T cell receptor beta chains follows, all from one sample in a study of shared clonotypes between healthy human individuals. The repertoire was sequenced with immunoSEQ multiplex PCR; TCRdb's copy has only in-frame clones and lacks some. The sample has about 2.3 million clones, 85% to 95% seen once. The sample was naive CD4+ T cells from PBMCs. The receptor set was obtained from a man between 18 and 35 years old in good health. Some clones in this sample may be carry-over from other donors' samples. Both conserved end residues are part of each CDR3. Fields, in order: clone size, J gene, V gene, CDR3 protein. For some rows the clone size is stated as once, few or many, or as a class when expanded; others skip it.

- | TRBJ2-5 | TRBV5-8 | CASSPWDRGLSQETQYF
- | TRBJ1-2 | TRBV28 | CASSPWGKGNYGYTF
- | TRBJ1-6 | TRBV28 | CASSRTGLDSPLHF
few | TRBJ1-1 | TRBV4-2 | CASSQGGANTEAFF
- | TRBJ1-2 | TRBV5-6 | CASSPGSYGYTF
- | TRBJ2-3 | TRBV6-1 | CASSERSTGGTQYF
- | TRBJ1-5 | TRBV27 | CASSLSYLEGARGWTQHF
- | TRBJ2-3 | TRBV15 | CATSRDRGVADTQYF
- | TRBJ1-2 | TRBV5-4 | CASGGTGAGFGYTF
- | TRBJ2-3 | TRBV7-6 | CASSFGLAGGTDTQYF
- | TRBJ2-7 | TRBV5-1 | CASSRSQEDAYEQYF
- | TRBJ2-4 | TRBV5-1 | CASSPMSGVGSKNIQYF
- | TRBJ2-1 | TRBV5-4 | CASSSALRESDNEQFF
- | TRBJ1-1 | TRBV19 | CASSLAGGLMNTEAFF
- | TRBJ1-2 | TRBV4-2 | CASSQELRYGYTF
once | TRBJ1-1 | TRBV4-1 | CASSPGQLTMNTEAFF
- | TRBJ2-1 | TRBV9 | CASSARLRVETEQFF
few | TRBJ1-4 | TRBV9 | CASSGRTGANGEKLFF
- | TRBJ1-4 | TRBV18 | CASSPLSVVEKLFF
- | TRBJ2-3 | TRBV6-1 | CASSVGTTSTDTQYF
- | TRBJ1-5 | TRBV7-9 | CASSPGQGAVEPQHF
once | TRBJ2-7 | TRBV6-5 | CASSYGPYEQYF
- | TRBJ2-2 | TRBV18 | CASSPPRQGHTGELFF
- | TRBJ1-3 | TRBV7-9 | CASSPRVGNENTIYF
- | TRBJ2-7 | TRBV18 | CASSIAGDLEQYF
- | TRBJ2-7 | TRBV5-3 | CARSLAGTSGMRYEQYF
- | TRBJ2-3 | TRBV9 | CASSVGGVTTDTQYF
few | TRBJ1-5 | TRBV5-5 | CASSLEARQPQHF
- | TRBJ1-2 | TRBV18 | CASSRLGTGAPSNYGYTF
few | TRBJ1-1 | TRBV29-1 | CSVAAPLEAFF
- | TRBJ1-2 | TRBV5-8 | CASSLTRTGTRYGYTF
- | TRBJ1-2 | TRBV2 | CASSGDSNYGYTF
- | TRBJ2-1 | TRBV7-9 | CASSLAEQFF
once | TRBJ2-3 | TRBV5-1 | CASSFGAASSLDTQYF
once | TRBJ2-1 | TRBV18 | CASSPRGTSGGIEQFF
once | TRBJ2-1 | TRBV15 | CATSSERHEQFF